The 29 T cell receptor beta chains presented below share a single source sample, sequenced in a study of T cell responses to AZD1222 COVID-19 vaccine. TCRdb's copy holds only in-frame clones and misses some; the assay was immunoSEQ multiplex PCR. The data contain some 160,000 clones, 93% of them singletons. Sequencing used peripheral blood, obtained on day 0 of AZD1222 vaccination. These receptor sequences come from an adult in good health.

This chain connects TRBV4-1 to TRBJ1-1, with D possibly being TRBD1 (5 bases). Deletions cut 1 base from V and 0 bases from J, with 9 bases between. In germline, CDR1 is MGHRA, CDR2 YSYEKL. This CDR3 has 15 amino acids. For the CDR3, the DNA is TGCGCCAGCAGCCAAGTGGGACCGTTGAACACTGAAGCTTTCTTT. Translating it yields CASSQVGPLNTEAFF.

This clone was observed a few times. The V call is TRBV19, the J call TRBJ1-4; D ambiguous. This CDR3 has 14 amino acids. The germline CDR1 and CDR2 sequences are LNHDA and SQIVND (reference sequence). The V gene lost 7 bases and the J gene lost 0 bases, with 9 bases spanning the gap. CDR3 residues: CASNRVATNEKLFF. As DNA, the CDR3 is TGTGCCAGTAACAGAGTTGCAACTAATGAAAAACTGTTTTTT. Together with reference TRBV19 and TRBJ1-4, the CDR3 gives the full variable domain: DGGITQSPKYLFRKEGQNVTLSCEQNLNHDAMYWYRQDPGQGLRLIYYSQIVNDFQKGDIAEGYSVSREKKESFPLTVTSAQKNPTAFYLCASNRVATNEKLFFGSGTQLSVL.

This chain uses TRBV13 with TRBJ1-1; D not certain. Per the germline V gene, CDR1 is PRHDT and CDR2 is FYEKMQ (reference sequence). Trimming cost V 0 bases and J 0 bases, with 8 bases left between them. The CDR3 loop spans 15 amino acids. CDR3 amino acids: CASSLGEQLNTEAFF. The CDR3 DNA reads TGTGCCAGCAGCTTAGGCGAACAGCTGAACACTGAAGCTTTCTTT.

The CDR3 is CAWRINTDTQYF. The DNA of the CDR3 is TGTGCCTGGAGGATAAACACAGATACGCAGTATTTT. The rearrangement joins TRBV30 to TRBJ2-3, with D unresolved. V shed 3 bases and J shed 2 bases, with 6 bases lying between them. The CDR3 covers 12 residues. Germline V gene lookup returns CDR1 GTSNPN and CDR2 SVGIG (reference sequence).

The chain carries TRBV6-6 and TRBJ1-2; tentatively, D is TRBD1 (6 bases). CDR3 length: 14 amino acids. Trimming stripped 6 bases from V and 3 bases from J, with 14 bases between. Germline CDR1 MNHNY, CDR2 SVGAGI (reference sequence). CDR3 loop: CASSNRAGDYGYTF. The CDR3 coding sequence is TGTGCCAGCAGCAACAGGGCTGGCGACTATGGCTACACCTTC.

The chain is built from TRBV3-1 (or the pseudogene TRBV3-2) and TRBJ2-4; D might be TRBD2 (5 bases). This CDR3 has 16 amino acids. Germline V gives CDR1 LGHDT, CDR2 YNNKEL (reference sequence). Trimming pared 0 bases from V and 1 base from J, leaving 10 bases between. The CDR3 bases are TGTGCCAGCAGCCAAGACGGGAAAAATGCCAAAAACATTCAGTACTTC. As protein: CASSQDGKNAKNIQYF.

The chain joins TRBV10-3 to TRBJ1-6; no clear D gene. The CDR3 length is 12 residues. Trimming removed 6 bases from V and 7 bases from J, with 7 bases in between. Germline V gene lookup returns CDR1 ENHRY and CDR2 SYGVKD. CDR3 in amino acids: CAISEPNSPLHF. The CDR3 DNA reads as TGTGCCATCAGCGAACCAAATTCACCCCTCCACTTT.

This chain joins TRBV2 and TRBJ1-1, with TRBD1 matching 9 bases. The J segment lost 7 bases and the V segment lost 6 bases, leaving 9 bases of the junction unmatched. The CDR3 has 14 amino acids. CDR1 and CDR2 from the germline V gene are SNHLY and FYNNEI. The CDR3 nucleotides read TGTGCCAGCAGGAAGGACAGGGGATTGGGTGAAGCTTTCTTT. It codes for CASRKDRGLGEAFF.

This chain links TRBV6-5 with TRBJ2-7, with TRBD1 as a possible D gene (5 bases). Germline V CDR1 and CDR2: MNHEY, SVGAGI. The CDR3 spans 15 residues. V shed 0 bases and J shed 7 bases, with 16 bases lying between them. This CDR3 reads CASSYSAGLANEQYF. As DNA, the CDR3 is TGTGCCAGCAGTTACTCTGCAGGGTTGGCAAATGAGCAGTACTTC.

The genes are TRBV6-1 and TRBJ1-2; possible D gene TRBD1, 6 bases. The germline CDR1 and CDR2 sequences are MNHNS and SASEGT. This CDR3 region has 17 residues. V was pared by 4 bases and J by 7 bases, with 25 bases between. In nucleotides, the CDR3 is TGTGCCAGCAGTGCTCGAATCCTCGGGACACCCGCAAGTGGCTACACCTTC. It translates to CASSARILGTPASGYTF.

The chain has TRBV6-1 and TRBJ1-3, with D perhaps matching TRBD1 (6 bases). Germline values: CDR1 MNHNS, CDR2 SASEGT. The CDR3 totals 15 residues. The ends were cut back, 0 bases at V and 2 bases at J, with 8 bases in the middle. In DNA form, the CDR3 reads TGTGCCAGCAGTGAAGCGGGGGCTACTGGAAACACCATATATTTT. This sequence encodes CASSEAGATGNTIYF.

The gene calls are TRBV5-4 and TRBJ2-7; maybe TRBD1 (6 bases). This CDR3 spans 14 amino acids. Germline V gene lookup returns CDR1 SGHNT and CDR2 YYREEE (reference sequence). Trimming stripped 2 bases from V and 1 base from J, with 10 bases between. The chain's CDR3 is CASSLSGASYEQYF. DNA for the CDR3: TGTGCCAGCAGCTTATCAGGGGCTTCCTACGAGCAGTACTTC.

This chain connects TRBV5-5 to TRBJ2-2, with D hard to call. The germline V gene encodes CDR1 SGHKS and CDR2 YYEKEE (reference sequence). The CDR3 has 14 residues. Trimming stripped 1 base from V and 6 bases from J, with 10 bases between. The CDR3 loop is CASSLRVFAGELFF. CDR3 nucleotides: TGTGCCAGCAGCTTGAGAGTTTTCGCCGGGGAGCTGTTTTTT.

The genes are TRBV3-1 (or the pseudogene TRBV3-2) and TRBJ1-5; 8 bases map to TRBD1. The J segment lost 8 bases and the V segment lost 1 base, leaving 7 bases of the junction unmatched. This CDR3 has 15 amino acids. Germline CDR1 LGHDT, CDR2 YNNKEL (reference sequence). CDR3: CASSQGQGPPEPQHF. The CDR3 nucleotides read TGTGCCAGCAGCCAAGGACAGGGGCCCCCAGAGCCCCAGCATTTT.

The rearrangement uses TRBV5-4 and TRBJ2-7; 10 nucleotides line up with TRBD1. J was trimmed by 5 bases and V by 4 bases; bases with no gene match: 9. The CDR3 sequence is 15 residues long. Germline loops: CDR1 SGHNT, CDR2 YYREEE (reference sequence). The CDR3 is CASSAPGQGNDEQYF. In nucleotides, the CDR3 is TGTGCCAGCAGCGCCCCGGGACAGGGGAATGACGAGCAGTACTTC. The full variable domain, rest sourced from reference TRBV5-4 and TRBJ2-7, is ETGVTQSPTHLIKTRGQQVTLRCSSQSGHNTVSWYQQALGQGPQFIFQYYREEENGRGNFPPRFSGLQFPNYSSELNVNALELDDSALYLCASSAPGQGNDEQYFGPGTRLTVT.

V and J are TRBV3-1 (or the pseudogene TRBV3-2) and TRBJ1-1; possibly TRBD1 for D (6 bases). Trimming took 4 bases from V and 0 from J, leaving 12 bases between them. Germline values: CDR1 LGHDT, CDR2 YNNKEL (reference sequence). The CDR3 loop spans 15 amino acids. Written as DNA, the CDR3 is TGTGCCAGCAGCCCCAGGGGTTCCATGAACACTGAAGCTTTCTTT. This gives the protein CASSPRGSMNTEAFF.

This chain uses TRBV11-2 with TRBJ2-7, with D perhaps matching TRBD1 or TRBD2 (5 bases each). V was trimmed by 5 bases and J by 3 bases, leaving 11 bases between them. The CDR3 consists of 13 residues. CDR1 and CDR2 from the germline V gene are SGHAT and FQNNGV. CDR3 in amino acids: CASSRGAGYEQYF. In DNA, the CDR3 is TGTGCCAGCAGCCGAGGGGCAGGCTACGAGCAGTACTTC.

V and J are TRBV5-1 and TRBJ1-4; TRBD1 matches at 10 bases. V lost 2 bases and J lost 8; bases outside the gene matches: 6. CDR1 and CDR2 from the germline V gene are SGHRS and YFSETQ. This CDR3 spans 15 amino acids. The CDR3 here is CASSFRQGAGEKLFF. The CDR3 DNA is TGCGCCAGCAGCTTCAGACAGGGGGCGGGAGAAAAACTGTTTTTT. The variable domain in full, completed from reference TRBV5-1 and TRBJ1-4, reads KAGVTQTPRYLIKTRGQQVTLSCSPISGHRSVSWYQQTPGQGLQFLFEYFSETQRNKGNFPGRFSGRQFSNSRSEMNVSTLELGDSALYLCASSFRQGAGEKLFFGSGTQLSVL.

V is TRBV6-1 and J is TRBJ1-3, with D tentatively TRBD1 (5 bases). This CDR3 is built from 14 residues. The germline V gene encodes CDR1 MNHNS and CDR2 SASEGT. Trimming removed 2 bases at V and 2 bases at J, with 7 bases between. As DNA, the CDR3 is TGTGCCAGCAGTGAATTGGGGCCTGGAAACACCATATATTTT. Protein: CASSELGPGNTIYF.

The chain uses TRBV27 and TRBJ1-2; 8 bases fit TRBD1. The ends lost 8 bases at V and 10 bases at J; junction bases unmatched: 12. CDR1 MNHEY and CDR2 SMNVEV come from the germline V gene (reference sequence). CDR3 length equals 13 residues. The CDR3 bases are TGTGCCAGCGCCATCGACAGGGGTCTTGCCTACACCTTC. Protein sequence: CASAIDRGLAYTF.

This chain joins TRBV28 and TRBJ1-4; 8 bases are a match to TRBD1. The J segment lost 4 bases and the V segment lost 5 bases, leaving 6 bases of the junction unmatched. Germline values: CDR1 MDHEN, CDR2 SYDVKM. CDR3 length equals 15 residues. CDR3 sequence: CASSIGQGDNEKLFF. In DNA form, the CDR3 reads TGTGCCAGCAGTATTGGACAGGGCGATAATGAAAAACTGTTTTTT.

This chain joins TRBV9 and TRBJ2-3; TRBD1 matches 8 bases. CDR1 and CDR2 (germline): SGDLS, YYNGEE. This CDR3 is built from 15 residues. V trimming: 2 bases; J trimming: 0 bases; junction bases outside the gene matches: 2. The chain's CDR3 is CASSVGTGSTDTQYF. As DNA, the CDR3 is TGTGCCAGCAGCGTTGGGACAGGAAGCACAGATACGCAGTATTTT.

CDR3 coding DNA: TGTGCCAGCAGTGTAGGGGACTCTGGGGCCAACGTCCTGACTTTC. Its translation is CASSVGDSGANVLTF. The chain links TRBV25-1 to TRBJ2-6; TRBD1 might be the D (5 bases). The germline V gene encodes CDR1 MGHDK and CDR2 SYGVNS. The V and J ends lost 4 bases and 0 bases respectively, with 7 bases between them. The length of the CDR3 is 15 residues.

This chain joins TRBV2 and TRBJ1-3; no firm D call. Trimming cost V 5 bases and J 0 bases, with 8 bases left between them. Looked up from germline, CDR1 is SNHLY and CDR2 is FYNNEI. The CDR3 covers 14 residues. The CDR3: CASSWTVSGNTIYF. The CDR3, as DNA: TGTGCCAGCAGTTGGACGGTCTCTGGAAACACCATATATTTT.

This chain joins TRBV4-2 and TRBJ2-7, with D unclear. Per the germline V gene, CDR1 is LGHNA and CDR2 is YNFKEQ. The V end lost 1 base, the J end lost 2 bases, and 12 bases lay between the germline ends. There are 15 residues in the CDR3. As DNA, the CDR3 is TGTGCCAGCAGCCAAGGGATAGCTAGGGCCTACGAGCAGTACTTC. Protein sequence: CASSQGIARAYEQYF.

The chain uses TRBV3-1 (or the pseudogene TRBV3-2) and TRBJ2-7; tentative D call: TRBD1 (5 bases). This CDR3 region has 14 residues. V lost 0 bases, J lost 4 bases, and 10 bases lay in between. Germline V gene lookup returns CDR1 LGHDT and CDR2 YNNKEL (reference sequence). The CDR3 DNA is TGTGCCAGCAGCCAAGACTGGTCAGGGTACGAGCAGTACTTC. Translated: CASSQDWSGYEQYF.

This chain connects TRBV6-5 to TRBJ2-7, with 7 bases identical to TRBD1. Losses at the gene ends were 5 bases for V and 0 bases for J; bases not matched to a gene: 4. The CDR3 sequence is 14 residues long. Germline V gene lookup returns CDR1 MNHEY and CDR2 SVGAGI. CDR3 bases: TGTGCCAGCAGTCCAGGGGGACCCTCCTACGAGCAGTACTTC. The encoded protein is CASSPGGPSYEQYF.

The V gene is TRBV4-1, the J gene TRBJ2-5, with TRBD2 as a possible D gene (7 bases). V lost 3 bases to trimming and J lost 2 bases, with 13 bases between them. Germline CDR1 and CDR2: MGHRA and YSYEKL. The CDR3 contains 15 residues. The CDR3 coding sequence is TGCGCCAGCAGCCAGAACGGGGGGCCTCAAGAGACCCAGTACTTC. Translating gives CASSQNGGPQETQYF.

The V and J genes are TRBV18 and TRBJ2-1; 11 nucleotides align to TRBD2. The germline gives CDR1 KGHSH, CDR2 LQKENI. The CDR3 totals 18 residues. The V gene end was trimmed by 0 bases and the J gene end by 4 bases; junction bases not matched to a gene: 8. CDR3: CASSPPTRASGGYNEQFF. The CDR3 bases are TGTGCCAGCTCACCACCAACGAGGGCTAGCGGGGGGTACAATGAGCAGTTCTTC.